The text below deals with one T cell receptor beta chain. Per germline, CDR1 MRHNA and CDR2 SNTAGT. The V and J ends lost 5 bases and 5 bases, in that order; junction bases with no gene match: 6. The CDR3 consists of 13 residues. Assay: immunoSEQ multiplex PCR; the TCRdb copy retains only in-frame clones and omits some. This table has nearly 25,000 clones, over 65% appearing once. This sample is drawn from a study of cytotoxic CD8 clonotypes in ibrutinib-treated CLL. Sample: PBMCs, taken after 12 months of ibrutinib treatment. This sequence joins TRBV6-4 and TRBJ2-7; 7 bases map to TRBD1. This TCR derives from a human donor with chronic lymphocytic leukemia. The CDR3: CASSLDRDHEQYF. In nucleotides, the CDR3 is TGTGCCAGCAGTCTTGACAGGGACCACGAGCAGTACTTC.